This T cell receptor (beta chain) stems from a study of cytomegalovirus exposure and HLA in healthy donors. For the study at large: The Caucasian-associated ancestry cluster contained 81% of the approximately 430 genotyped donors. Points from the study as a whole: Published work reported that the classifier diagnosed cytomegalovirus status with high specificity and sensitivity.

It was with 60 Vbeta and 13 Jbeta primers that the PCR ran. Libraries were prepared by immunoSEQ multiplex PCR; TCRdb keeps only in-frame clonotypes and omits some of them. The table lists 150,000 to 200,000 clones, about 85% of them singletons. Each donor was nominally healthy when sampled (though unrecorded immune exposures were likely). CDR1 is SGDLS, CDR2 YYNGEE, per germline. The CDR3 totals 15 residues. Deletions cut 0 bases from V and 2 bases from J, with 12 bases between. As to this clone: The antigen remains unidentified.

The clonotype was recovered from a woman between 50 and 59 years old in good health and CMV-seronegative. Sequencing input: PBMCs. The chain uses TRBV9 and TRBJ2-7, with unresolved D. This CDR3 is CASSVDPGITYEQYF. The CDR3 nucleotides are TGTGCCAGCAGCGTAGATCCAGGTATCACCTACGAGCAGTACTTC.